This T cell receptor beta chain was sequenced for a study of radiotherapy plus CTLA-4 blockade in lung cancer. Libraries were prepared by immunoSEQ multiplex PCR; TCRdb keeps only in-frame clonotypes and omits some of them. The top ten hold under 8% of the sample, which has 100,000 to 150,000 clones, 85% to 90% seen once. J gave up 2 bases and V 4 bases, and 4 bases lay outside the gene matches. The CDR3 totals 15 residues. From germline, CDR1 is SGHVS and CDR2 FNYEAQ. The origin of this receptor is a human donor with non-small cell lung cancer that progressed on radiotherapy plus ipilimumab. This sequence joins TRBV7-6 and TRBJ2-1, with 8 bases fitting TRBD2. This specimen was peripheral blood, taken from a patient treated with radiotherapy plus ipilimumab. Here the CDR3 DNA reads TGTGCCAGCAGCTCATTAGCGGGGACCTACAATGAGCAGTTCTTC. It translates to CASSSLAGTYNEQFF.